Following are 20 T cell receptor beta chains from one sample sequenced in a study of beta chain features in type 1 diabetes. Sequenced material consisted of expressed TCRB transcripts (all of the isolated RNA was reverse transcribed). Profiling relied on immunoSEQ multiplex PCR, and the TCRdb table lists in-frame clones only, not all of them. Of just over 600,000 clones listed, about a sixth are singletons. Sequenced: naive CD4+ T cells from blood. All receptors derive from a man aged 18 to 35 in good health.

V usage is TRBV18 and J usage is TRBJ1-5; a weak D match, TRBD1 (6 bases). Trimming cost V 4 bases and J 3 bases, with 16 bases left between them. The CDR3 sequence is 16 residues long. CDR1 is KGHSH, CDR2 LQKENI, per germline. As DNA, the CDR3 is TGTGCCAGCTCACGGTTGAGGACAGAGGACAATCAGCCCCAGCATTTT. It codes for CASSRLRTEDNQPQHF.

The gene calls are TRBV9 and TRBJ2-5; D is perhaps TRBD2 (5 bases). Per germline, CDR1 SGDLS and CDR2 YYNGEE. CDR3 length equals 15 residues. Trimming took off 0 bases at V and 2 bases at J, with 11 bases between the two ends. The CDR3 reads CASSVGRPPQETQYF. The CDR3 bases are TGTGCCAGCAGCGTAGGGAGGCCCCCACAAGAGACCCAGTACTTC.

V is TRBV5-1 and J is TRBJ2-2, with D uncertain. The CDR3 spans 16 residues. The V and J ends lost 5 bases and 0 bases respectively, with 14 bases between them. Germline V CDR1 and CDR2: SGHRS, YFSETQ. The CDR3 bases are TGCGCCAGCAGGAATGAAGACGGTTCGAACACCGGGGAGCTGTTTTTT. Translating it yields CASRNEDGSNTGELFF.

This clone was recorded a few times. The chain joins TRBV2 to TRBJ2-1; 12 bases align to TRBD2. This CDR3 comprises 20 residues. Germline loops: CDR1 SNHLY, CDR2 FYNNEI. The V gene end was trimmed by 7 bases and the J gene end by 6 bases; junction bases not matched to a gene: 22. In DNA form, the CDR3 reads TGTGCCAGCACTCGAGGTTCGGGACAGCTGACTAGCGGGAGATCCAATGAGCAGTTCTTC. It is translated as CASTRGSGQLTSGRSNEQFF. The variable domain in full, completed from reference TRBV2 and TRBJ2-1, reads EPEVTQTPSHQVTQMGQEVILRCVPISNHLYFYWYRQILGQKVEFLVSFYNNEISEKSEIFDDQFSVERPDGSNFTLKIRSTKLEDSAMYFCASTRGSGQLTSGRSNEQFFGPGTRLTVL.

Written as DNA, the CDR3 is TGTGCCAGCAGCCCGGACAGACTCGTGAAGACCCAGTACTTC. This encodes CASSPDRLVKTQYF. This rearrangement joins TRBV7-2 to TRBJ2-5, with D maybe TRBD1 (6 bases). V lost 5 bases to trimming and J lost 6 bases, with 16 bases between them. Per the germline V gene, CDR1 is SGHTA and CDR2 is FQGNSA. CDR3 length equals 14 residues. The variable domain in full, completed from reference TRBV7-2 and TRBJ2-5, reads GAGVSQSPSNKVTEKGKDVELRCDPISGHTALYWYRQSLGQGLEFLIYFQGNSAPDKSGLPSDRFSAERTGGSVSTLTIQRTQQEDSAVYLCASSPDRLVKTQYFGPGTRLLVL.

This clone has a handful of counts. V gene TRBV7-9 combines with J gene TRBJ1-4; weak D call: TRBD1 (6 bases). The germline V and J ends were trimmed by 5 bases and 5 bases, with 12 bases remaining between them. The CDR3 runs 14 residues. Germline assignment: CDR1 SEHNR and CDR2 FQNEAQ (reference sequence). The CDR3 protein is CASSPDRTNEKLFF. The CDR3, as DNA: TGTGCCAGCAGCCCGGACAGAACCAATGAAAAACTGTTTTTT.

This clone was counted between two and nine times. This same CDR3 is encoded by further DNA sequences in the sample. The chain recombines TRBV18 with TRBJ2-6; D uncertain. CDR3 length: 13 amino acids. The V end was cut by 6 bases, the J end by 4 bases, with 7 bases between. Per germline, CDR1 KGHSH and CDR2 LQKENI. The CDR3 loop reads CASSPLGANVLTF. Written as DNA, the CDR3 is TGTGCCAGCTCCCCCCTGGGGGCCAACGTCCTGACTTTC.

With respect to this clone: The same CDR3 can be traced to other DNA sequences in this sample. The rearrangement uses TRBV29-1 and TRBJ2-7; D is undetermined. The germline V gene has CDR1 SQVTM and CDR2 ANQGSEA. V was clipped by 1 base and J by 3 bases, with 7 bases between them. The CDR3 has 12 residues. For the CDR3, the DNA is TGCAGCGTTGAAGGGCGTAGCTACGAGCAGTACTTC. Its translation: CSVEGRSYEQYF.

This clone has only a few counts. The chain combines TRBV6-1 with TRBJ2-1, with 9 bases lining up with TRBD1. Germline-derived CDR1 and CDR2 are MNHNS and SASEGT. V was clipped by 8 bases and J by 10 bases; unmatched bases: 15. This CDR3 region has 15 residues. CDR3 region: CASRGGTGYEGEQFF. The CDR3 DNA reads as TGTGCCAGCCGGGGCGGGACAGGGTACGAAGGAGAGCAGTTCTTC.

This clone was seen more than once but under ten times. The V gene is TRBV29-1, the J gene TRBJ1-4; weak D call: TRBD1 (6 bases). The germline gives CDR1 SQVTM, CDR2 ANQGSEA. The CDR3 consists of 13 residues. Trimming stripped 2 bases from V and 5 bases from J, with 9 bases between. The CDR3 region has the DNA TGCAGCGTTGAAAAGGGGGTGAATGAAAAACTGTTTTTT. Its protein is CSVEKGVNEKLFF.

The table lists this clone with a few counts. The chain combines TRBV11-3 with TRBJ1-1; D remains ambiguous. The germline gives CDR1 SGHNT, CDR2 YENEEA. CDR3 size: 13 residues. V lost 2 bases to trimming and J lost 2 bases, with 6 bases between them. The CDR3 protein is CASSLQVNTEAFF. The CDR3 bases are TGTGCCAGCAGCTTACAGGTTAACACTGAAGCTTTCTTT.

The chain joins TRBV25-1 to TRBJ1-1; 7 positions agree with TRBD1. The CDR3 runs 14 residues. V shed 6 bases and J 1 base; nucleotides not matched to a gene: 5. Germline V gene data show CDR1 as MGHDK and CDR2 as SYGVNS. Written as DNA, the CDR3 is TGTGCCAGCAGCCAGACAGGGAAGAACACTGAAGCTTTCTTT. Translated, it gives CASSQTGKNTEAFF.

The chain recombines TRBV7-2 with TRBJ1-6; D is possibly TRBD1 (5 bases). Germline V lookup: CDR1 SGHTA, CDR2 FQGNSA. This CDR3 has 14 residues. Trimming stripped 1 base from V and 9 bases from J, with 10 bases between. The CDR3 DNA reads TGTGCCAGCAGCTTAGTTCGACAGTCTTCACCCCTCCACTTT. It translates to CASSLVRQSSPLHF.

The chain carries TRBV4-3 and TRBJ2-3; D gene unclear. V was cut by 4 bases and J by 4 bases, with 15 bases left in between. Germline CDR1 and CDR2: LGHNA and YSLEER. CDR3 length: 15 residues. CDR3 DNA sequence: TGCGCCAGCAGCCTACTCACCGACTCCTCAGATACGCAGTATTTT. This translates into CASSLLTDSSDTQYF.

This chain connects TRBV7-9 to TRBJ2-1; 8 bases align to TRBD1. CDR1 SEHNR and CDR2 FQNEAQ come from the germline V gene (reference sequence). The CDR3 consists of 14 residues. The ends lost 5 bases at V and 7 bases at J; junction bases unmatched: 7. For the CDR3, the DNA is TGTGCCAGCAGCCCCGCGACAGGGGCAAATGAGCAGTTCTTC. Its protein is CASSPATGANEQFF. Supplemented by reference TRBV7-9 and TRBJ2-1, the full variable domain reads DTGVSQNPRHKITKRGQNVTFRCDPISEHNRLYWYRQTLGQGPEFLTYFQNEAQLEKSRLLSDRFSAERPKGSFSTLEIQRTEQGDSAMYLCASSPATGANEQFFGPGTRLTVL.

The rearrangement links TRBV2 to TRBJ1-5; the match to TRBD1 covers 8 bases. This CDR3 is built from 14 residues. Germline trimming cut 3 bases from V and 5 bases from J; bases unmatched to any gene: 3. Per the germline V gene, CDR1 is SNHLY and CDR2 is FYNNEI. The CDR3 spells CASSDQGAYQPQHF. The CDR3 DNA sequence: TGTGCCAGCAGTGACCAGGGGGCGTATCAGCCCCAGCATTTT. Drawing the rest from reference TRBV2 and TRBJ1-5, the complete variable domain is EPEVTQTPSHQVTQMGQEVILRCVPISNHLYFYWYRQILGQKVEFLVSFYNNEISEKSEIFDDQFSVERPDGSNFTLKIRSTKLEDSAMYFCASSDQGAYQPQHFGDGTRLSIL.

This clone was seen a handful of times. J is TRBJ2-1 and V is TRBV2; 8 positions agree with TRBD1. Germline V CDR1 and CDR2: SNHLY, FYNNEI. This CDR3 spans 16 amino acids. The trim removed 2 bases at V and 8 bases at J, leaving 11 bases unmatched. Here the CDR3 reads CASSERWQGASHEQFF. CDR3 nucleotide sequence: TGTGCCAGCAGTGAACGGTGGCAGGGGGCAAGTCATGAGCAGTTCTTC.

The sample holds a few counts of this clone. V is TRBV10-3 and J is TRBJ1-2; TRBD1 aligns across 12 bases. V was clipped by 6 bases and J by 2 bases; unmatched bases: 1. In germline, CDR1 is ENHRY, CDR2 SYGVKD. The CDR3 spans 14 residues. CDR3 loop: CAIRGQGANYGYTF. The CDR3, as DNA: TGTGCCATCAGGGGACAGGGGGCAAACTATGGCTACACCTTC.

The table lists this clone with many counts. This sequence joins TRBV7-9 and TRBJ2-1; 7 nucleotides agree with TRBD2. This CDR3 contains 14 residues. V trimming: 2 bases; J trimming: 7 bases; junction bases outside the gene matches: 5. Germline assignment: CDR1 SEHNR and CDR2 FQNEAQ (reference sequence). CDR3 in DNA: TGTGCCAGCAGCTTATTAGCGGGCGAGAATGAGCAGTTCTTC. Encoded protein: CASSLLAGENEQFF.

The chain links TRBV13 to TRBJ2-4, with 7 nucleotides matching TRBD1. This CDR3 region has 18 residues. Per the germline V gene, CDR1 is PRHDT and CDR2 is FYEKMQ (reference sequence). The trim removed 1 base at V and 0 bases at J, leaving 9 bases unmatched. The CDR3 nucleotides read TGTGCCAGCAGCTTAGTCGGAGACAGGGTACGAGCCAAAAACATTCAGTACTTC. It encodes CASSLVGDRVRAKNIQYF.